Listed below are T cell receptor beta chains from one sample, sequenced in a study of patients and donors after allogeneic stem cell transplantation. TCRdb re-called the RT-PCR reads through MiXCR, storing one row per CDR3 protein. The table includes roughly 200,000 distinct CDR3 sequences, 35% to 50% detected once. The sequencing sample was made of blood, either unsorted or a sorted T cell fraction (not recorded which). The receptor source for this set is a human donor who was either an allogeneic HSCT recipient or a stem cell or donor lymphocyte infusion donor (not recorded which). It is not recorded whose cells these are; they may come from a transplant donor. Each CDR3 is given with its conserved first and last residue. A D gene is named only where the DNA matches it firmly. For some rows the clone size is stated as once, few or many, or as a class when expanded; others skip it.

>-|14|-|TRBJ2-3|TRBV5-1
CASSTGHNTDTQYF
TGCGCCAGCAGCACGGGACACAACACAGATACGCAGTATTTT
>-|14|-|TRBJ1-2|TRBV15
CATSRDLEGNGYTF
TGTGCCACCAGCAGAGATCTTGAAGGTAATGGCTACACCTTC
>TRBD1|13|-|TRBJ1-1|TRBV12-3/TRBV12-4
CAGRTGEVTEAFF
TGTGCCGGGAGAACAGGGGAGGTCACTGAAGCTTTCTTT
>TRBD1|14|once|TRBJ2-5|TRBV29-1
CSTWDRGGVKTQYF
TGCAGCACCTGGGACAGGGGAGGTGTAAAGACCCAGTACTTC
>-|15|few|TRBJ1-3|TRBV20-1
CSARGALGGGNTIYF
TGCAGTGCTAGAGGGGCCCTCGGGGGAGGAAACACCATATATTTT
>TRBD2|13|-|TRBJ2-3|TRBV15
CATSSADLAGWVF
TGTGCCACCAGCAGTGCGGACTTAGCGGGGTGGGTTTTT
>-|14|-|TRBJ1-5|TRBV30
CAWSDTAVVRPQHF
TGTGCCTGGAGTGACACAGCCGTAGTTAGGCCCCAGCATTTT
>TRBD2|15|-|TRBJ2-3|TRBV20-1
CSAPRLAGSTDTQYF
TGCAGTGCTCCGAGACTAGCGGGATCTACAGATACGCAGTATTTT
>TRBD1|14|-|TRBJ1-1|TRBV7-2
CASSFGTGNTEAFF
TGTGCCAGCAGCTTCGGGACAGGGAACACTGAAGCTTTCTTT
>TRBD2|16|once|TRBJ2-3|TRBV27
CASSQRESSLTDTQYF
TGTGCCAGCAGTCAGCGGGAGTCGAGTCTTACAGATACGCAGTATTTT
>-|12|few|TRBJ2-7|TRBV29-1
CSVRGSTYEQYF
TGCAGCGTTAGGGGCAGCACCTACGAGCAGTACTTC
>-|17|-|TRBJ1-1|TRBV9
CASTPPTGEGVNTEAFF
TGTGCCAGCACCCCCCCGACTGGTGAAGGGGTGAACACTGAAGCTTTCTTT
>-|12|-|TRBJ1-1|TRBV12-3/TRBV12-4
CASSYTGAEAFF
TGTGCCAGCAGCTACACGGGGGCTGAAGCTTTCTTT
>TRBD2|15|-|TRBJ2-1|TRBV3-1
CASSQELAAYNEQFF
TGTGCCAGCAGCCAAGAACTAGCGGCCTACAATGAGCAGTTCTTC
>TRBD1|15|-|TRBJ1-6|TRBV7-2
CASSLIDRGNSPLHF
TGTGCCAGCAGCTTAATCGACAGGGGAAACTCACCCCTCCACTTT
>TRBD2|15|-|TRBJ2-1|TRBV20-1
CSASPQREPGFQLFF
TGCAGTGCTAGCCCGCAGCGGGAGCCCGGGTTTCAATTGTTCTTC
>-|12|-|TRBJ2-1|TRBV6-6
CASSYSADSQFF
TGTGCCAGCAGTTACTCAGCAGACTCGCAGTTCTTC